These T cell receptor beta chains were read from a single sample in a study of T cells in Graves' hyperthyroidism and ophthalmopathy. TCRdb used MiXCR to reprocess the multiplex PCR reads, holding one entry per CDR3 protein. The table has roughly 570,000 distinct CDR3 sequences, approximately 14% seen once. The sample consisted of blood. Receptor source: a woman aged 30 to 39 with Graves' hyperthyroidism. Each CDR3 is given with its conserved first and last residue. Each record gives: clone size, V gene, D gene, J gene, CDR3 length, CDR3 DNA, CDR3 protein. The D gene is left open where the match is weak. A clone size is listed for some rows: how often the clone was seen (once, few, many), or a class if it is expanded.

-,TRBV4-1,-,TRBJ2-7,16,TGCGCCAGCAGCCTATGGGTCTTCGGGAAGCTCTACGAGCAGTACTTC,CASSLWVFGKLYEQYF
many,TRBV2,-,TRBJ1-2,12,TGTGCCAGCAGAAACACAGGGAATGGCTACACCTTC,CASRNTGNGYTF
many,TRBV28,TRBD2,TRBJ2-7,17,TGTGCCAGCAGTCCCCACCCCCCCGGGACTAGCGCCTACGAGCAGTACTTC,CASSPHPPGTSAYEQYF
many,TRBV7-2,-,TRBJ2-1,14,TGTGCCAGCAGCCAAGGACTGGCCGTCGATGAGCAGTTCTTC,CASSQGLAVDEQFF
-,TRBV7-2,TRBD2,TRBJ2-3,21,TGTGCCAGCTCACCCCAACACGTTTTTTGGACTAGCGGAGCCCACACAGATACGCAGTATTTT,CASSPQHVFWTSGAHTDTQYF
many,TRBV29-1,-,TRBJ2-1,13,TGCAGCGTTGGTCCAGGGTTTTACAATGAGCAGTTCTTC,CSVGPGFYNEQFF
-,TRBV11-2,TRBD2,TRBJ2-3,16,TGTGCCAGCAGCTTGGGTACGGGAGGGCGCCGGGATACGCAGTATTTT,CASSLGTGGRRDTQYF
few,TRBV6-5,-,TRBJ2-4,18,TGTGCCAGCAGTTACGGCGGGCAGACCCAGCCAGCCAAAAACATTCAGTACTTC,CASSYGGQTQPAKNIQYF
-,TRBV11-2,TRBD2,TRBJ2-2,16,TGTGCCAGCAGCTTTATGACTAGCCCGAACACCGGGGAGCTGTTTTTT,CASSFMTSPNTGELFF
-,TRBV7-9,-,TRBJ2-7,15,TGTGCCAGCAGCTTTGACAGCCCTACTTACTACGAGCAGTACTTC,CASSFDSPTYYEQYF
few,TRBV20-1,TRBD2,TRBJ2-3,15,TGCAGTGCTAAGATAGCGGGCTATGGCACAGATACGCAGTATTTT,CSAKIAGYGTDTQYF
many,TRBV5-1,-,TRBJ1-1,13,TGCGCCAGCAGATATGGGCTCAACACTGAAGCTTTCTTT,CASRYGLNTEAFF
-,TRBV6-1,TRBD1,TRBJ2-7,15,TGTGCCACACACGGGGGGGGACAGGGGGCCTACGAGCAGTACTTC,CATHGGGQGAYEQYF
many,TRBV20-1,-,TRBJ1-1,12,TGCAGTGCTAGCGCGGTGAACACTGAAGCTTTCTTT,CSASAVNTEAFF
few,TRBV20-1,-,TRBJ2-1,10,TGCAGTGCTAGTTCCAGTGAGCAGTTCTTC,CSASSSEQFF
many,TRBV12-3/TRBV12-4,-,TRBJ1-1,13,TGTGCCAGCACCCCCAGCCGGGTCACTGAAGCTTTCTTT,CASTPSRVTEAFF
many,TRBV9,-,TRBJ2-1,15,TGTGCCAGCAGCCTAACAGGCCGCTCCTACAATGAGCAGTTCTTC,CASSLTGRSYNEQFF
many,TRBV27,-,TRBJ2-2,14,TGTGCCAGCAGCCAACAGAATTCAGCCGGGGAGCTGTTTTTT,CASSQQNSAGELFF
many,TRBV20-1,TRBD1,TRBJ1-2,13,TGCAGTGCTAGCCTTCAGGGGGGCTATGGCTACACCTTC,CSASLQGGYGYTF
few,TRBV19,-,TRBJ1-2,14,TGTGCCAGTAGTATAGCTGGCAGGGACTATGGCTACACCTTC,CASSIAGRDYGYTF
-,TRBV10-3,-,TRBJ2-7,12,TGTGCCACCACGCACGTAGAGGACGAGCAGTACTTC,CATTHVEDEQYF
few,TRBV4-1,-,TRBJ2-5,16,TGCGCCAGCAGCCAACCGCCGGGTAGCGCCCCCGAGACCCAGTACTTC,CASSQPPGSAPETQYF
-,TRBV7-6,TRBD1,TRBJ1-4,15,TGTGCCAGCAGCCCCAGCCGGGACAGGGGTGGAAAACTGTTTTTT,CASSPSRDRGGKLFF
many,TRBV12-3/TRBV12-4,TRBD2,TRBJ2-1,14,TGTGCCAGCAGTGTAGCGGGGGCACACAATGAGCAGTTCTTC,CASSVAGAHNEQFF
many,TRBV6-5,TRBD2,TRBJ2-3,15,TGTGCCAGCAGTTACTCTGCGGGAGCGACTTATGAGCAGTATTTT,CASSYSAGATYEQYF
few,TRBV30,TRBD2,TRBJ2-3,19,TGTGCCTGGAGTGTACTTGCTCCCTTCAAGCGGGAGGGTACAGATACGCAGTATTTT,CAWSVLAPFKREGTDTQYF
-,TRBV29-1,-,TRBJ2-1,12,TGCAGCGTTGAAATCATCGGCAATGAGCAGTTCTTC,CSVEIIGNEQFF
many,TRBV11-2,TRBD1,TRBJ1-6,13,TGTGCCACGACAGGGGAGGGCAATTCACCCCTCCACTTT,CATTGEGNSPLHF
-,TRBV28,-,TRBJ1-2,14,TGTGCCAGCAGCCATACAGGGCTGGGCTATGGCTACACCTTC,CASSHTGLGYGYTF
many,TRBV28,TRBD1,TRBJ1-5,17,TGTGCCAGCAGTGGGACAGGGGCCACAATCTACAATCAGCCCCAGCATTTT,CASSGTGATIYNQPQHF
many,TRBV10-2,-,TRBJ1-1,12,TGCGCCAGCAGTGAGGCGAACACTGAAGCTTTCTTT,CASSEANTEAFF
few,TRBV7-2,-,TRBJ2-7,14,TGTGCCAGCAGCTCCCCTATGGCCTGGAGAGAGCAGTACTTC,CASSSPMAWREQYF
-,TRBV6-1,-,TRBJ2-5,14,TGTGCCATCTCGAGGGGACTCATAAAAGGGACCCAGTACTTC,CAISRGLIKGTQYF
-,TRBV7-2,-,TRBJ2-2,12,TGTGCCAGCAGCTTTCTCGTCGGGGAGCTGTTTTTT,CASSFLVGELFF
many,TRBV30,TRBD1,TRBJ1-1,18,TGTGCCTGGAGTGTATACCCCAGGGGGCGAAAGGCCCCCACTGAAGCTTTCTTT,CAWSVYPRGRKAPTEAFF
few,TRBV11-2,-,TRBJ1-2,14,TGTGCCAGCAGCCCTCTAGGAGTCTCCTATGGCTACACCTTC,CASSPLGVSYGYTF
-,TRBV6-2/TRBV6-3,TRBD1,TRBJ1-1,16,TGTGCCAGCAGTTACTCGACCAGGGGGGCTTGGACTGAAGCTTTCTTT,CASSYSTRGAWTEAFF
many,TRBV18,TRBD1,TRBJ1-1,15,TGTGCCAGCTCAAAGGGACAGGGGGCGAACACTGAAGCTTTCTTT,CASSKGQGANTEAFF
many,TRBV18,-,TRBJ2-1,14,TGTGCCAGCTCACCACGGGGGGAAGGCAATGAGCAGTTCTTC,CASSPRGEGNEQFF
many,TRBV7-2,-,TRBJ2-7,14,TGTGCCAGCAGCTTAGCCCCGGACAGTTACGAGCAGTACTTC,CASSLAPDSYEQYF
-,TRBV7-9,TRBD1,TRBJ2-7,16,TGTGCCAGCAGCTTAGACGCCGGGACAGGGGTCTTCGAGCAGTACTTC,CASSLDAGTGVFEQYF
many,TRBV11-1,TRBD1,TRBJ2-5,14,TGTGCCAGCAGACTGGGACAGTTACAAGAGACCCAGTACTTC,CASRLGQLQETQYF
-,TRBV5-1,-,TRBJ2-2,15,TGCGCCAGCAGCTTGAACACCCTGAACACCGGGGAGCTGTTTTTT,CASSLNTLNTGELFF
many,TRBV20-1,-,TRBJ2-1,14,TGCAGTGCTAGTGGGCTACCCGCTTACAATGAGCAGTTCTTC,CSASGLPAYNEQFF
many,TRBV5-1,-,TRBJ1-1,14,TGCGCCAGCAGCTTGAACACCTTGAACACTGAAGCTTTCTTT,CASSLNTLNTEAFF
many,TRBV2,-,TRBJ2-7,14,TGTGCCAGCAGTAGAAGCCCTAGCTCCTACGAGCAGTACTTC,CASSRSPSSYEQYF
many,TRBV20-1,-,TRBJ2-1,14,TGCAGTGCTTCCGTAGGGGGACTTCTCAATGAGCAGTTCTTC,CSASVGGLLNEQFF
-,TRBV19,-,TRBJ2-1,15,TGTGCCAGTAGTCCGTCACAGGGACCCCACAATGAGCAGTTCTTC,CASSPSQGPHNEQFF
many,TRBV7-8,TRBD2,TRBJ2-1,19,TGTGCCAGCAGCTCCCCTCTAGTGGCAAGCGGGAGACGAGTCAATGAGCAGTTCTTC,CASSSPLVASGRRVNEQFF
many,TRBV28,TRBD1,TRBJ2-5,17,TGTGCCAGCAGGCAACCGGGACAGGGACCTTACCAAGAGACCCAGTACTTC,CASRQPGQGPYQETQYF
many,TRBV4-2,-,TRBJ1-1,13,TGTGCCAGCAGCCAAGAGGGACACACTGAAGCTTTCTTT,CASSQEGHTEAFF
-,TRBV27,-,TRBJ2-7,16,TGTGCCAGCAGTCTAGCGACAGGCACCCAGATAGGCGAGCAGTACTTC,CASSLATGTQIGEQYF
many,TRBV6-5,-,TRBJ2-7,15,TGTGCCAGCAGTTACTCGAGTGGAGGGTTTTACGAGCAGTACTTC,CASSYSSGGFYEQYF
many,TRBV7-9,-,TRBJ1-4,14,TGTGCCAGCAGCCGGGACACGTGGGATGAAAAACTGTTTTTT,CASSRDTWDEKLFF
-,TRBV20-1,TRBD2,TRBJ2-1,14,TGCAGTGCTAGCGAGACTAGCGGGAGTAATGAGCAGTTCTTC,CSASETSGSNEQFF
-,TRBV19,TRBD1,TRBJ2-1,15,TGTGCCAGTAGTGTCGGGGGGACAGGGTTGATTGAGCAGTTCTTC,CASSVGGTGLIEQFF